What follows are 21 T cell receptor beta chains derived from one specimen sequenced in a study of shared clonotypes between healthy human individuals. Measured with immunoSEQ multiplex PCR; TCRdb has only the in-frame clones, and not every one. The sample holds some 2,100,000 clones, more than 90% seen once. Sequencing was performed on naive CD4+ T cells sorted from blood. Sample subset: CD45RA+ positively selected. These receptors were taken from a young man in good health.

In the case of this clone: Distinct nucleotide sequences in the sample also encode this CDR3. The rearrangement links TRBV28 to TRBJ1-5, with no clear D. Trimming took 2 bases from V and 6 from J, leaving 5 bases between them. This CDR3 has 12 residues. Germline CDR1 and CDR2: MDHEN and SYDVKM. CDR3 nucleotide sequence: TGTGCCAGCAGTTTAAGCGTTCAGCCCCAGCATTTT. Translated: CASSLSVQPQHF.

The J gene is TRBJ1-4, the V gene TRBV6-6; TRBD1 aligns across 10 bases. This CDR3 is built from 14 residues. Germline V gene data show CDR1 as MNHNY and CDR2 as SVGAGI (reference sequence). V shed 1 base and J 8 bases; nucleotides not matched to a gene: 1. CDR3 amino acids: CASSYWDRGEKLFF. The CDR3 DNA follows: TGTGCCAGCAGTTACTGGGACAGGGGAGAAAAACTGTTTTTT.

The chain links TRBV30 to TRBJ1-4, with unresolved D. CDR1 GTSNPN and CDR2 SVGIG come from the germline V gene (reference sequence). CDR3 length equals 13 residues. Trimming removed 8 bases from V and 3 bases from J, with 13 bases in between. The CDR3 here is CATELKPNEKLFF. The CDR3 nucleotides read TGTGCCACAGAACTGAAACCTAATGAAAAACTGTTTTTT.

This chain links TRBV30 with TRBJ2-5; D call uncertain. Trimming shortened V by 1 base and J by 0 bases, and 6 bases separated the two germline ends. The CDR3 contains 13 residues. Per the germline V gene, CDR1 is GTSNPN and CDR2 is SVGIG (reference sequence). This chain's CDR3 is CAWSEANQETQYF. CDR3 nucleotide sequence: TGTGCCTGGAGTGAGGCGAACCAAGAGACCCAGTACTTC.

The V gene is TRBV15, the J gene TRBJ1-5; D is ambiguous. The CDR3 has 15 amino acids. Germline lookup yields CDR1 LNHNV and CDR2 YYDKDF (reference sequence). The V gene lost 6 bases and the J gene lost 2 bases, with 14 bases spanning the gap. The CDR3, as DNA: TGTGCCACCAGTCCTGGACCGTACGGCAATCAGCCCCAGCATTTT. Translated: CATSPGPYGNQPQHF.

The chain uses TRBV2 and TRBJ2-5; D assignment may be TRBD1 or TRBD2 (5 bases each). Germline CDR1 SNHLY, CDR2 FYNNEI. V lost 6 bases to trimming and J lost 4 bases, with 18 bases between them. The CDR3 contains 15 residues. CDR3: CASRRSGPTTETQYF. In DNA, the CDR3 is TGTGCCAGCAGACGATCGGGACCAACCACAGAGACCCAGTACTTC.

The chain recombines TRBV6-7 with TRBJ1-2; D gene uncertain. TRBV6-7 is an ORF, and what it does is uncertain. V lost 1 base, J lost 3 bases, and 6 bases lay in between. The CDR3 is 13 residues long. The CDR3 protein is CASSYWTHYGYTF. The CDR3, as DNA: TGTGCCAGCAGTTACTGGACCCACTATGGCTACACCTTC.

The rearrangement links TRBV5-1 to TRBJ2-2; D is uncertain. The CDR3 contains 16 residues. Trimming removed 0 bases at V and 4 bases at J, with 13 bases between. Looked up from germline, CDR1 is SGHRS and CDR2 is YFSETQ. CDR3 in amino acids: CASSLGGADSTGELFF. The DNA for the CDR3 is TGCGCCAGCAGCTTGGGCGGAGCAGATAGCACCGGGGAGCTGTTTTTT. Full variable domain (remainder filled in from reference TRBV5-1 and TRBJ2-2): KAGVTQTPRYLIKTRGQQVTLSCSPISGHRSVSWYQQTPGQGLQFLFEYFSETQRNKGNFPGRFSGRQFSNSRSEMNVSTLELGDSALYLCASSLGGADSTGELFFGEGSRLTVL.

This clone appeared a single time. The chain carries TRBV14 and TRBJ2-7, with a weak D call TRBD1 (7 bases). Deletions cut 4 bases from V and 4 bases from J, with 11 bases between. The length of the CDR3 is 13 residues. CDR1 is SGHDN and CDR2 is FVKESK in the germline V gene. The CDR3 DNA follows: TGTGCCAGCAGCCGGCAGGGGGGTTACGAGCAGTACTTC. Its protein product is CASSRQGGYEQYF. Supplemented by reference TRBV14 and TRBJ2-7, the full variable domain reads EAGVTQFPSHSVIEKGQTVTLRCDPISGHDNLYWYRRVMGKEIKFLLHFVKESKQDESGMPNNRFLAERTGGTYSTLKVQPAELEDSGVYFCASSRQGGYEQYFGPGTRLTVT.

This clone was recorded a few times. The gene calls are TRBV2 and TRBJ1-2; weak D call: TRBD1 (5 bases). The germline V gene encodes CDR1 SNHLY and CDR2 FYNNEI. V was trimmed by 5 bases and J by 14 bases, leaving 12 bases between them. The CDR3 consists of 10 residues. CDR3 loop: CASSYDSTTF. CDR3 in DNA: TGTGCCAGCAGTTATGACAGTACGACCTTC. Looking up the rest from reference TRBV2 and TRBJ1-2 gives the full variable domain: EPEVTQTPSHQVTQMGQEVILRCVPISNHLYFYWYRQILGQKVEFLVSFYNNEISEKSEIFDDQFSVERPDGSNFTLKIRSTKLEDSAMYFCASSYDSTTFGSGTRLTVV.

The CDR3 region has the DNA TGTGCCTCCAAAGGAGGTAGCGGGGAGTCTTGGAGCACCGGGGAGCTGTTTTTT. It codes for CASKGGSGESWSTGELFF. This sequence joins TRBV30 and TRBJ2-2; 8 bases align to TRBD2. V was clipped by 7 bases and J by 4 bases; unmatched bases: 20. Germline V lookup: CDR1 GTSNPN, CDR2 SVGIG (reference sequence). CDR3 length: 18 residues.

J is TRBJ2-5 and V is TRBV5-5; possible D gene TRBD2, 7 bases. Trimming stripped 4 bases from V and 5 bases from J, with 12 bases between. The CDR3 length is 13 residues. Germline V gives CDR1 SGHKS, CDR2 YYEKEE (reference sequence). Here the CDR3 DNA reads TGTGCCAGCAGCGGGGGGGCCGGTGAGACCCAGTACTTC. It yields the protein CASSGGAGETQYF.

The chain is built from TRBV5-1 and TRBJ2-7, with D perhaps matching TRBD1 (5 bases). Germline V gene lookup returns CDR1 SGHRS and CDR2 YFSETQ. The ends were cut back, 0 bases at V and 6 bases at J, with 13 bases in the middle. The CDR3 contains 14 residues. CDR3 DNA sequence: TGCGCCAGCAGCTTGGCCCCCGACAGCTCCGAGCAGTACTTC. Translated, it gives CASSLAPDSSEQYF.

The chain is built from TRBV10-3 and TRBJ1-3, with no clear D. This CDR3 region has 16 residues. Per the germline V gene, CDR1 is ENHRY and CDR2 is SYGVKD. V lost 0 bases to trimming and J lost 0 bases, with 9 bases between them. CDR3 region: CAISESGFNSGNTIYF. In DNA form, the CDR3 reads TGTGCCATCAGTGAGTCGGGGTTTAACTCTGGAAACACCATATATTTT.

The rearrangement joins TRBV4-1 to TRBJ2-1; possibly TRBD2 for D (5 bases). Trimming removed 3 bases from V and 0 bases from J, with 15 bases in between. CDR3 size: 17 residues. Germline V gives CDR1 MGHRA, CDR2 YSYEKL. The CDR3 bases are TGCGCCAGCAGCCAGAGGCAAGCACTAGGCTCCTACAATGAGCAGTTCTTC. Its translation: CASSQRQALGSYNEQFF.

V usage is TRBV9 and J usage is TRBJ1-2; D not resolved. The CDR3 loop spans 15 amino acids. Deletions cut 0 bases from V and 7 bases from J, with 16 bases between. Germline assignment: CDR1 SGDLS and CDR2 YYNGEE. The CDR3 spells CASSVEERTAGGYTF. The CDR3 DNA sequence: TGTGCCAGCAGCGTAGAGGAAAGGACTGCGGGTGGCTACACCTTC.

The chain is built from TRBV5-1 and TRBJ2-3; D gene uncertain. V gave up 3 bases and J gave up 4 bases, with 18 bases separating them. In germline, CDR1 is SGHRS, CDR2 YFSETQ. There are 16 residues in the CDR3. CDR3 nucleotide sequence: TGCGCCAGCAGCTGGGGTTCACAGAACCCCCCAGATACGCAGTATTTT. Its translation is CASSWGSQNPPDTQYF.

The CDR3 DNA is TGTGCCAGCAGTCAACAGGAATCACCCCTCCACTTT. Translation gives CASSQQESPLHF. This chain links TRBV7-8 with TRBJ1-6; the D gene is possibly TRBD1 (5 bases). The CDR3 contains 12 residues. CDR1 is SGHVS and CDR2 is FQNEAQ in the germline V gene. V shed 6 bases and J shed 10 bases, with 10 bases lying between them.

The rearrangement uses TRBV6-1 and TRBJ2-2; 12 nucleotides line up with TRBD2. The CDR3 runs 15 residues. J was trimmed by 5 bases and V by 4 bases; bases with no gene match: 2. Germline V gives CDR1 MNHNS, CDR2 SASEGT. As DNA, the CDR3 is TGTGCCAGCAGTGGGACTAGCGGGATAACCGGGGAGCTGTTTTTT. This sequence encodes CASSGTSGITGELFF.

The chain joins TRBV5-1 to TRBJ2-7; TRBD2 agrees at 8 bases. Germline V gene data show CDR1 as SGHRS and CDR2 as YFSETQ. Trimming took 4 bases from V and 7 from J; bases not matched to a gene: 13. This CDR3 spans 15 amino acids. CDR3 DNA: TGCGCCAGCAGCCCTCGAGCGGGAGAGCAACGAGAGCAGTACTTC. Residues: CASSPRAGEQREQYF. The complete variable domain, with remaining parts taken from reference TRBV5-1 and TRBJ2-7, reads KAGVTQTPRYLIKTRGQQVTLSCSPISGHRSVSWYQQTPGQGLQFLFEYFSETQRNKGNFPGRFSGRQFSNSRSEMNVSTLELGDSALYLCASSPRAGEQREQYFGPGTRLTVT.

The genes are TRBV6-1 and TRBJ1-2; D is undetermined. The V and J ends lost 1 base and 2 bases respectively, with 8 bases between them. In germline, CDR1 is MNHNS, CDR2 SASEGT. The CDR3 is 14 residues long. The CDR3 region has the DNA TGTGCCAGCAGTGAAGTCTTTACCAACTATGGCTACACCTTC. This gives the protein CASSEVFTNYGYTF.